In this sample, the clone carrying this T cell receptor (beta chain) turned up a few times. This CDR3 spans 15 amino acids. In germline, CDR1 is KGHSH, CDR2 LQKENI. With 2 bases removed from V and 0 bases from J, the gap between germline ends came to 8 bases. This sample stems from a study of T cells in Graves' hyperthyroidism and ophthalmopathy. Regions amplified from RNA transcripts were the TCR beta CDR3 regions. HTBI primers drove first-round RT-PCR of the TCR CDR3. TCRdb analysed the multiplex PCR reads with MiXCR anew, one entry per CDR3 protein. Altogether hundreds of thousands of distinct CDR3 sequences are present, 18% being singletons, with the ten largest covering about a sixth. The hyperthyroidism patients had all been newly diagnosed, and their disease duration was under 2 months. Their ages ranged from 18 to 65 years.

The receptor comes from a woman aged 45-65 years with Graves' hyperthyroidism that later progressed to Graves' ophthalmopathy. The source material was blood. The rearrangement links TRBV18 to TRBJ1-3; D unresolved. The CDR3, as DNA: TGTGCCAGCTCACCATGGGATATCTCTGGAAACACCATATATTTT. It encodes CASSPWDISGNTIYF.